This T cell receptor (beta chain) originates from a study of control samples from healthy donors and cancer patients. Assay used: immunoSEQ multiplex PCR; TCRdb lists only in-frame clones, some missing. The sample consists of 90,000 to 130,000 clones, roughly 79% of them appearing once. Trimming left V 1 base short and J 4 bases short, with 17 bases between. The CDR3 is made up of 16 amino acids. CDR1 is SGHKS, CDR2 YYEKEE, per germline (reference sequence). The sample comprised blood. The rearrangement links TRBV5-5 to TRBJ1-1; no firm D call. The TCR originated in a young man in good health. The CDR3 is CASSLYERGPGTEAFF. The CDR3 DNA sequence: TGTGCCAGCAGCTTGTACGAACGAGGACCGGGCACTGAAGCTTTCTTT. The full variable domain, in which reference TRBV5-5 and TRBJ1-1 provide the parts outside the CDR3, is DAGVTQSPTHLIKTRGQQVTLRCSPISGHKSVSWYQQVLGQGPQFIFQYYEKEERGRGNFPDRFSARQFPNYSSELNVNALLLGDSALYLCASSLYERGPGTEAFFGQGTRLTVV.